What follows is one TCR beta chain and its context. The record originates from a study of blood T cell repertoires in COVID-19. Per the study methods: Nucleated cell number was recorded as an estimate derived from reference gene primer amplification. Sequenced by immunoSEQ multiplex PCR; TCRdb stores in-frame clones only, minus some. V and J calls plus clone size are reproduced from that table; the DNA served to infer D and trimming. The sample has about 230,000 clones; 80% to 85% are singletons. V gave up 2 bases and J gave up 14 bases, with 12 bases separating them. CDR1 is MGHDK and CDR2 is SYGVNS in the germline V gene. CDR3 length: 11 residues.

The J gene is TRBJ1-2, the V gene TRBV25-1; no definite D call. Sequencing used peripheral blood. This sequence originates from a man aged 45 to 65 with active or convalescent COVID-19. CDR3: CASSEEDPLTF. Here the CDR3 DNA reads TGTGCCAGCAGTGAAGAGGATCCTTTAACCTTC.